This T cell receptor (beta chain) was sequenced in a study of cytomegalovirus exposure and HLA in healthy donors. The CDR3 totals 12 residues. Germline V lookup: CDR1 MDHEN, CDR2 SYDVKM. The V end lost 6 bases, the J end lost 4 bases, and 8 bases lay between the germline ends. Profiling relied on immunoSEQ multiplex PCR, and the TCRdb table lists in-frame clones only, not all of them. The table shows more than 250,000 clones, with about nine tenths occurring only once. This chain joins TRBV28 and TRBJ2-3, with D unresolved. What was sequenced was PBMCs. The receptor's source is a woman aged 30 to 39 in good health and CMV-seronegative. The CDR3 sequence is CASRVPADTQYF. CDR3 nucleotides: TGTGCCAGCAGAGTTCCCGCAGATACGCAGTATTTT.